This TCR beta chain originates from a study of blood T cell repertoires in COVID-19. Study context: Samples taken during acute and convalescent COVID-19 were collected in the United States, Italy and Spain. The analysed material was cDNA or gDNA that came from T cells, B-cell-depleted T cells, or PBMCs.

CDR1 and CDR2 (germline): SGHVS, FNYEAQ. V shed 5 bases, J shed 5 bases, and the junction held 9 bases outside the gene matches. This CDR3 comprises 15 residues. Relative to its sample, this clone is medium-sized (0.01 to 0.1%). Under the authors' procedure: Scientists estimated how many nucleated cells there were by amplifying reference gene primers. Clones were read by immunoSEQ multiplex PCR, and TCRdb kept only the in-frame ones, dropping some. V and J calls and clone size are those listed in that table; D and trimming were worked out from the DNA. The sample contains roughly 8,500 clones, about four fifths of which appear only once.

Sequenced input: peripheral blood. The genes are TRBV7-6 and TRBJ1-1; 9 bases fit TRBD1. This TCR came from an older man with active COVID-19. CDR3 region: CASSPQGARSTEAFF. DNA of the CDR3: TGTGCCAGCAGCCCACAGGGGGCGAGGAGTACTGAAGCTTTCTTT.